Following are 2 T cell receptor beta chains from one sample sequenced in a study of blood T cells in healthy people across ages (dated by TCRdb to the mid-2010s). Receptor libraries were prepared by 5' RACE. The reads were generated on an Illumina HiSeq 2500. The second PCR ran for about 6 to 12 cycles and used a J-beta primer mix along with a sample-barcoded 5' primer. TCRdb reworked the public reads: Q25 trimming with fastp, MiXCR clone assembly, productive beta chains retained. Every entry covers one CDR3 protein and lists the most common genes and DNA from its rows. The sample contains around 780,000 distinct CDR3 sequences, roughly 26% of them found a single time. About 3% of the sample comes from the top ten. These records were also assigned to another study, of T cells of mothers and their children.

The sample comprised blood. These receptors were collected from a boy aged 5-17 years in good health.

This clonotype was seen only a few times. The chain couples TRBV4-2 to TRBJ2-5, with 11 bases lining up with TRBD2. V was pared by 0 bases and J by 5 bases, with 2 bases of the junction left unmatched. The germline V gene encodes CDR1 LGHNA and CDR2 YNFKEQ. CDR3 size: 15 residues. The CDR3 sequence is CASSQEVAGGETQYF. The CDR3 DNA sequence: TGTGCCAGCAGCCAAGAGGTAGCGGGAGGGGAGACCCAGTACTTC.

V and J are TRBV7-2 and TRBJ2-5, with 8 bases aligning to TRBD2. The CDR3 has 15 residues. J was trimmed by 1 base and V by 3 bases; bases with no gene match: 4. Germline loops: CDR1 SGHTA, CDR2 FQGNSA. Here the CDR3 reads CASSLRTSFQETQYF. Written as DNA, the CDR3 is TGTGCCAGCAGCTTGAGGACTAGCTTCCAAGAGACCCAGTACTTC. Looking up the rest from reference TRBV7-2 and TRBJ2-5 gives the full variable domain: GAGVSQSPSNKVTEKGKDVELRCDPISGHTALYWYRQSLGQGLEFLIYFQGNSAPDKSGLPSDRFSAERTGGSVSTLTIQRTQQEDSAVYLCASSLRTSFQETQYFGPGTRLLVL.